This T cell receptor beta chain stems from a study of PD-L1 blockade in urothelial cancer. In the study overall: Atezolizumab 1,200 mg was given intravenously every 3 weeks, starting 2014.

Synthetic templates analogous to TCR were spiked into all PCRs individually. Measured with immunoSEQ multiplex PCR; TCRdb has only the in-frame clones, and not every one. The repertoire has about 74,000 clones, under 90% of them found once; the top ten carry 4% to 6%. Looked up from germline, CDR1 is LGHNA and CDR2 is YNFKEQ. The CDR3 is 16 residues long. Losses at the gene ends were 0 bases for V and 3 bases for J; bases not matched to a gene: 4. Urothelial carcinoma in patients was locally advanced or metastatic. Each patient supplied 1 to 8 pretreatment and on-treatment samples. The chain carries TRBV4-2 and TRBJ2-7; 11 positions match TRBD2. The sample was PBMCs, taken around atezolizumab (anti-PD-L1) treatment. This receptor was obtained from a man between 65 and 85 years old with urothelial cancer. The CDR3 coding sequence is TGTGCCAGCAGCCAAGATAATCTAGCGGGAGGCTACGAGCAGTACTTC. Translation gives CASSQDNLAGGYEQYF.